One sample yielded the 19 T cell receptor beta chains listed below, sequenced in a study of cytomegalovirus exposure and HLA in healthy donors. The PCR contained 60 Vbeta and 13 Jbeta primers. Sequencing used immunoSEQ multiplex PCR; TCRdb keeps in-frame clones, though not all of them. The sample has 150,000 to 200,000 clones; 80% to 85% are singletons. Material: PBMCs. These receptors were taken from a woman aged 30 to 39 in good health and CMV-seronegative.

Turning to this clone: The junction differs from germline at one of its ends, possibly a read error. This rearrangement joins TRBV10-3 to TRBJ1-2, with D uncertain. The CDR3 length is 13 residues. Germline V gene sequence: CDR1 ENHRY, CDR2 SYGVKD. CDR3 DNA sequence: TGTGCCATCAGTGAGCGGCAGAACTATGGCTACATCTTC. As protein: CAISERQNYGYIF.

This chain connects TRBV28 to TRBJ1-6; perhaps TRBD1 as D (6 bases). Between the trimmed V and J ends, which lost 7 bases and 7 bases, there was a span of 14 bases. Germline loops: CDR1 MDHEN, CDR2 SYDVKM. CDR3 length: 14 amino acids. The CDR3 nucleotides are TGTGCCAGCACCTACAGGGTGGACAATTCACCCCTCCACTTT. It translates to CASTYRVDNSPLHF.

The rearrangement joins TRBV7-7 to TRBJ2-5, with D perhaps matching TRBD2 (7 bases). Germline-derived CDR1 and CDR2 are SSHAT and FNYEAQ (reference sequence). V was trimmed by 1 base and J by 10 bases, leaving 13 bases between them. The CDR3 has 13 residues. The CDR3, as DNA: TGTGCCAGCAGCTTAGGATCGGGGGGCAACCAGTACTTC. Its translation is CASSLGSGGNQYF.

V gene TRBV18 combines with J gene TRBJ2-7; TRBD2 aligns across 7 bases. V lost 0 bases, J lost 5 bases, and 10 bases stayed unmatched. The CDR3 spans 16 residues. Germline assignment: CDR1 KGHSH and CDR2 LQKENI. CDR3 coding DNA: TGTGCCAGCTCACCACCTGTTCTAGCGGAGGGCGACGAGCAGTACTTC. Translation: CASSPPVLAEGDEQYF. Based on the CDR3 plus reference TRBV18 and TRBJ2-7, the full variable domain is NAGVMQNPRHLVRRRGQEARLRCSPMKGHSHVYWYRQLPEEGLKFMVYLQKENIIDESGMPKERFSAEFPKEGPSILRIQQVVRGDSAAYFCASSPPVLAEGDEQYFGPGTRLTVT.

V and J are TRBV7-8 and TRBJ2-1; 9 nucleotides agree with TRBD1. The CDR3 has 17 amino acids. Per germline, CDR1 SGHVS and CDR2 FQNEAQ. V lost 5 bases and J lost 12; bases outside the gene matches: 20. CDR3 residues: CASSLIRWGQGHEGQFF. DNA for the CDR3: TGTGCCAGCAGCCTTATTAGGTGGGGACAGGGTCATGAGGGGCAGTTCTTC.

Note on this clone: The junction differs from germline at one of its ends, possibly a read error. The V and J genes are TRBV7-9 and TRBJ2-3; 11 bases agree with TRBD2. The CDR3 totals 16 residues. The V gene's germline CDR1 is SEHNR and CDR2 FQNEAQ (reference sequence). The CDR3 sequence is CSSSLGGLAATDTQYF. CDR3 nucleotides: TGTTCCAGCAGCTTAGGGGGACTAGCGGCCACAGATACGCAGTATTTT.

The chain is built from TRBV28 and TRBJ1-2; tentatively, D is TRBD1 (6 bases). Germline CDR1 reads MDHEN; CDR2 reads SYDVKM. This CDR3 is built from 13 residues. V shed 4 bases and J shed 5 bases, with 11 bases lying between them. CDR3 region: CASSSDSTYGYTF. CDR3 sequence (DNA): TGTGCCAGCAGTTCGGACAGCACTTATGGCTACACCTTC.

This clone was counted once. At one boundary the junction diverges from the germline segment, which might be a read error. V usage is TRBV18 and J usage is TRBJ1-5, with a tentative D call TRBD1 (5 bases). This CDR3 comprises 14 residues. Germline V gives CDR1 KGHSH, CDR2 LQKENI. CDR3 DNA: TGTGCCAGCTCCCCACAGGAGCGGGATCAGCCCCAGCATTTT. Its protein product is CASSPQERDQPQHF.

A single count supports this clone. The junction departs from the called germline gene at one end, perhaps through a read error. The gene calls are TRBV5-1 and TRBJ2-6; 7 bases map to TRBD1. CDR1 and CDR2 from the germline V gene are SGHRS and YFSETQ. This CDR3 is built from 15 residues. CDR3 protein: CASSPGTAGANGLTF. For the CDR3, the DNA is TGCGCCAGCAGCCCTGGGACAGCCGGGGCCAACGGCCTGACTTTC.

The chain recombines TRBV2 with TRBJ2-2, with a weak D call TRBD2 (7 bases). Trimming stripped 6 bases from V and 1 base from J, with 12 bases between. The CDR3 is made up of 15 amino acids. Germline V lookup: CDR1 SNHLY, CDR2 FYNNEI. The CDR3 loop reads CASRQGGGNTGELFF. Here the CDR3 DNA reads TGTGCCAGCAGACAGGGCGGGGGGAACACCGGGGAGCTGTTTTTT.

The sample holds one count of this clone. V is TRBV7-9 and J is TRBJ1-2; D is possibly TRBD1 (6 bases). The V and J ends lost 1 base and 8 bases respectively, with 11 bases between them. The CDR3 extends over 13 amino acids. Germline-derived CDR1 and CDR2 are SEHNR and FQNEAQ (reference sequence). The CDR3 DNA follows: TGTGCCAGCAGCTTAGGGTACAGGGACGGCTACACCTTC. Translated: CASSLGYRDGYTF. The full variable domain, completed using reference TRBV7-9 and TRBJ1-2, is DTGVSQNPRHKITKRGQNVTFRCDPISEHNRLYWYRQTLGQGPEFLTYFQNEAQLEKSRLLSDRFSAERPKGSFSTLEIQRTEQGDSAMYLCASSLGYRDGYTFGSGTRLTVV.

This clone was observed many times. This rearrangement joins TRBV5-4 to TRBJ2-3, with 9 positions matching TRBD2. There are 18 residues in the CDR3. The J segment lost 0 bases and the V segment lost 5 bases, leaving 13 bases of the junction unmatched. Germline assignment: CDR1 SGHNT and CDR2 YYREEE (reference sequence). The DNA for the CDR3 is TGTGCCAGCAGGCACGGGACTAGCTACCTTTCTAGCACAGATACGCAGTATTTT. Translated: CASRHGTSYLSSTDTQYF.

This CDR3 reads CASAQPQGGGYTF. CDR3 nucleotides: TGTGCCAGCGCACAACCCCAGGGAGGGGGCTACACCTTC. The rearrangement uses TRBV28 and TRBJ1-2; TRBD1 is a possible D gene (5 bases). CDR1 and CDR2 (germline): MDHEN, SYDVKM. The germline V and J ends were trimmed by 8 bases and 8 bases, with 18 bases remaining between them. CDR3 size: 13 residues.

The rearrangement uses TRBV28 and TRBJ1-2, with D unclear. V lost 6 bases and J lost 4, with 15 bases in between. CDR3 length equals 14 residues. From germline, CDR1 is MDHEN and CDR2 SYDVKM. This CDR3 is CASSSEGTAYGYTF. The CDR3 DNA sequence: TGTGCCAGCAGCTCTGAGGGAACAGCCTATGGCTACACCTTC.

DNA for the CDR3: TGCGCCAGCAGCTCTCCAACACAAGAGACCCAGTACTTC. It translates to CASSSPTQETQYF. This chain uses TRBV5-1 with TRBJ2-5; no clear D gene. This CDR3 is 13 amino acids long. Trimming removed 3 bases at V and 2 bases at J, with 8 bases between. The germline CDR1 and CDR2 sequences are SGHRS and YFSETQ. Filled out from reference TRBV5-1 and TRBJ2-5, the complete variable domain reads KAGVTQTPRYLIKTRGQQVTLSCSPISGHRSVSWYQQTPGQGLQFLFEYFSETQRNKGNFPGRFSGRQFSNSRSEMNVSTLELGDSALYLCASSSPTQETQYFGPGTRLLVL.

The genes are TRBV6-5 and TRBJ1-2; D remains unclear. V was clipped by 0 bases and J by 7 bases, with 15 bases between them. The CDR3 is 15 residues long. Germline V gives CDR1 MNHEY, CDR2 SVGAGI. The CDR3 DNA sequence: TGTGCCAGCAGTTACTCAAATGAGGGTGCGGGTGGCTACACCTTC. Amino acid sequence: CASSYSNEGAGGYTF.

The V and J genes are TRBV28 and TRBJ2-5; 8 bases match TRBD1. The germline CDR1 and CDR2 sequences are MDHEN and SYDVKM. The CDR3 sequence is 16 residues long. J lost 2 bases, V lost 7 bases, and 12 bases had no gene match. The CDR3 DNA sequence: TGTGCCAGCACCCCCCCGGGACAGGTACATCAAGAGACCCAGTACTTC. Encoded protein: CASTPPGQVHQETQYF.

The chain carries TRBV29-1 and TRBJ1-1; D not certain. The CDR3 extends over 14 amino acids. Germline-derived CDR1 and CDR2 are SQVTM and ANQGSEA. Trimming took 4 bases from V and 2 from J, leaving 14 bases between them. This chain's CDR3 is CSVGEAGRNTEAFF. The CDR3 DNA reads TGCAGCGTTGGGGAGGCTGGGAGAAACACTGAAGCTTTCTTT.

The chain links TRBV29-1 to TRBJ2-5; TRBD2 aligns across 8 bases. This CDR3 contains 15 residues. With 6 bases clipped from V and 1 base from J, the junction kept 10 bases outside the gene matches. The V gene's germline CDR1 is SQVTM and CDR2 ANQGSEA. The DNA of the CDR3 is TGCAGCGTCACCGGGGGGGAGGGTAGCCAAGAGACCCAGTACTTC. The encoded protein is CSVTGGEGSQETQYF.